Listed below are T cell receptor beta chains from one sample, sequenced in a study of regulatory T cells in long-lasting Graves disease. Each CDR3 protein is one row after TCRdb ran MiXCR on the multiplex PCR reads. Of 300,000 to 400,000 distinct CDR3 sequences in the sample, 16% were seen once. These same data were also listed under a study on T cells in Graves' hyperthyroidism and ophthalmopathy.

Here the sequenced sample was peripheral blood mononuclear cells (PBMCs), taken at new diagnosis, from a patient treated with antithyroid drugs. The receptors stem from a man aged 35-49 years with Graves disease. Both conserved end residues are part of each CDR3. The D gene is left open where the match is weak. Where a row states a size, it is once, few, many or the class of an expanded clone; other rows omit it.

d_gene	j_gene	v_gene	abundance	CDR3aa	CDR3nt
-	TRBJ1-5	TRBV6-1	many	CASRRTVDQPQHF	TGTGCCAGCAGGAGGACCGTCGATCAGCCCCAGCATTTT
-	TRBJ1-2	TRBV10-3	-	CAISSGTAYGYTF	TGTGCCATCAGTTCCGGGACGGCCTATGGCTACACCTTC
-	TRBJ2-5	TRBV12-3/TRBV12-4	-	CASSHVGGQETQYF	TGTGCCAGCAGTCATGTGGGGGGCCAAGAGACCCAGTACTTC
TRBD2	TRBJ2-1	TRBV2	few	CASSTAGGGANEQFF	TGTGCCAGCAGCACCGCGGGCGGGGGGGCCAATGAGCAGTTCTTC
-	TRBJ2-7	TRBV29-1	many	CSVLGNSYEQYF	TGCAGCGTTCTCGGGAACTCCTACGAGCAGTACTTC
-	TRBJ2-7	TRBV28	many	CASSLNQNEQYF	TGTGCCAGCAGTTTAAACCAAAACGAGCAGTACTTC
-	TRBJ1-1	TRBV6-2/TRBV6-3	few	CASSEMPLNTEAFF	TGTGCCAGCAGTGAGATGCCCCTGAACACTGAAGCTTTCTTT
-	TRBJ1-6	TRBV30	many	CAWSVRGSNSPLHF	TGTGCCTGGAGTGTACGCGGGTCTAATTCACCCCTCCACTTT
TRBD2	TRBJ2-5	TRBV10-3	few	CAISETASGGALPETQYF	TGTGCCATCAGTGAGACGGCTAGCGGGGGGGCCCTTCCAGAGACCCAGTACTTC
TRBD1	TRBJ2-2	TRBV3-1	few	CASSLGTGLSGELFF	TGTGCCAGCAGCCTCGGGACAGGGCTCTCCGGGGAGCTGTTTTTT
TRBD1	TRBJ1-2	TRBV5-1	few	CASSLTGGAGKGYTF	TGCGCCAGCAGCTTGACAGGGGGCGCCGGTAAAGGCTACACCTTC
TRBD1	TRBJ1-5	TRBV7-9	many	CASSPGQVAQPQHF	TGTGCCAGCAGCCCGGGACAGGTCGCTCAGCCCCAGCATTTT
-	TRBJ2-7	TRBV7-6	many	CASSLGGTGTYEQYF	TGTGCCAGCAGCTTGGGCGGGACGGGCACCTACGAGCAGTACTTC
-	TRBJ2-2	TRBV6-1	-	CASLFTGELFF	TGTGCCAGCCTTTTCACCGGGGAGCTGTTTTTT
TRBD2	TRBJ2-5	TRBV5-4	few	CASSTGLAQETQYF	TGTGCCAGCAGCACCGGACTAGCACAAGAGACCCAGTACTTC
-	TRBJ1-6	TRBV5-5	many	CASSQRQDHYNSPLHF	TGTGCCAGCAGCCAACGACAGGACCACTATAATTCACCCCTCCACTTT
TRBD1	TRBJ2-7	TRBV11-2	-	CASSSRTGGVPYEQYF	TGTGCCAGCAGCTCGAGGACAGGGGGCGTCCCCTACGAGCAGTACTTC